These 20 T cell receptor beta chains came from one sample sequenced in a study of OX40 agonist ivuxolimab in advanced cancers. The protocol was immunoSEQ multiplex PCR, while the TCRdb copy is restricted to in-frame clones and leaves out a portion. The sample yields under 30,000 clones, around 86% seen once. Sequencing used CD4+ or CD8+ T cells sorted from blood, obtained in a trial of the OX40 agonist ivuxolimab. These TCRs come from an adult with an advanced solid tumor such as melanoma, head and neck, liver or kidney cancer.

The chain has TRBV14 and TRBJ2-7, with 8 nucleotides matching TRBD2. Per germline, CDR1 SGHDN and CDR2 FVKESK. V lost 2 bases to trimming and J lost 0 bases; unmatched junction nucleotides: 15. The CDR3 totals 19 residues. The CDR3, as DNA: TGTGCCAGCAGCCAACCTCTGTCTACTAGCGGAGGTTACTCCTACGAGCAGTACTTC. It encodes CASSQPLSTSGGYSYEQYF.

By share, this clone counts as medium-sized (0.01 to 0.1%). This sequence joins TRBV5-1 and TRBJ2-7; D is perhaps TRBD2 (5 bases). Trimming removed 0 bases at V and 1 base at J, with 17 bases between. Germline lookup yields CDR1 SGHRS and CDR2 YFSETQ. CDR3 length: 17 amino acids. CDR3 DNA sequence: TGCGCCAGCAGCTTGGGAGGGCGAGGGAACTCATCCTACGAGCAGTACTTC. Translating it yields CASSLGGRGNSSYEQYF.

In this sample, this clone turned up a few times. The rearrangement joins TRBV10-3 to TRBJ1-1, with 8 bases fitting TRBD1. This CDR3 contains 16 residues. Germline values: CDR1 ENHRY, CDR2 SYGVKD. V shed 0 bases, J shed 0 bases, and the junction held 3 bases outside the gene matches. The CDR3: CAISESLQGVNTEAFF. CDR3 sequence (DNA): TGTGCCATCAGTGAGTCCCTACAGGGGGTGAACACTGAAGCTTTCTTT.

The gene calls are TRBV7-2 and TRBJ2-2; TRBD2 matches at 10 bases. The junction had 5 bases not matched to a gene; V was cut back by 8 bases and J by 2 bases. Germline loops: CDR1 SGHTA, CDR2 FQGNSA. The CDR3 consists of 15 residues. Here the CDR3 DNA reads TGTGCCAGCGGAGAGCGGGGGGGAAACACCGGGGAGCTGTTTTTT. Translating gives CASGERGGNTGELFF.

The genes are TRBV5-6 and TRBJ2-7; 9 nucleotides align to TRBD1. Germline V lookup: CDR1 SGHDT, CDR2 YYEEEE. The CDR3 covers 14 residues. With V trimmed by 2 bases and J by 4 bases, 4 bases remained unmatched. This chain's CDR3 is CASSFGTGIYEQYF. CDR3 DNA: TGTGCCAGCAGCTTCGGGACAGGGATTTACGAGCAGTACTTC. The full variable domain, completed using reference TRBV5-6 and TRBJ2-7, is DAGVTQSPTHLIKTRGQQVTLRCSPKSGHDTVSWYQQALGQGPQFIFQYYEEEERQRGNFPDRFSGHQFPNYSSELNVNALLLGDSALYLCASSFGTGIYEQYFGPGTRLTVT.

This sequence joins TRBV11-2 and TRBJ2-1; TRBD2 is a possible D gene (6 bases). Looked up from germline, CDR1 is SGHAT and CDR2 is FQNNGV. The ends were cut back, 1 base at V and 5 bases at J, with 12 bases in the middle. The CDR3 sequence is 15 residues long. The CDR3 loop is CASSLGMGGDNEQFF. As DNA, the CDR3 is TGTGCCAGCAGCTTAGGAATGGGGGGTGACAATGAGCAGTTCTTC.

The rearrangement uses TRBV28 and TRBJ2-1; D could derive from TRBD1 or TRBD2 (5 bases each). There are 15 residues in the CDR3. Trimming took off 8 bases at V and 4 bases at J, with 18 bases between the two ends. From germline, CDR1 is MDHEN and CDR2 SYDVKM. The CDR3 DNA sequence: TGTGCCAGCCAAAGAGGGGTGGGTCTGTACAATGAGCAGTTCTTC. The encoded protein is CASQRGVGLYNEQFF.

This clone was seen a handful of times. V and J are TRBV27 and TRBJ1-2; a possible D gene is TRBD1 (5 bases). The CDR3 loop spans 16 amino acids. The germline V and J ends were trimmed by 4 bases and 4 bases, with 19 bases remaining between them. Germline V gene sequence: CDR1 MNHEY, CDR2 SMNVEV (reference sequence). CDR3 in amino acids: CASSSLDPDKGYGYTF. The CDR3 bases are TGTGCCAGCAGTTCCCTCGATCCGGACAAGGGCTATGGCTACACCTTC.

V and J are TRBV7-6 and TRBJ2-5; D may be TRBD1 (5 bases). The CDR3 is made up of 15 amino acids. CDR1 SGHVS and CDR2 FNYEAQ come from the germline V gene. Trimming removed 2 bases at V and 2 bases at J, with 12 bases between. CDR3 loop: CASSLQGPAQETQYF. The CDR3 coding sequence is TGTGCCAGCAGCTTACAGGGTCCCGCACAAGAGACCCAGTACTTC.

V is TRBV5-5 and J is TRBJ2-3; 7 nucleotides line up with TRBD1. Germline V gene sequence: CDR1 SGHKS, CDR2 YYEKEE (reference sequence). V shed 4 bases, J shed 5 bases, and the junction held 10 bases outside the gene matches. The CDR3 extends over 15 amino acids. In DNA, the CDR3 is TGTGCCAGCAGCCCTCACAGGGGTTTTATAGATACGCAGTATTTT. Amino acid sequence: CASSPHRGFIDTQYF.

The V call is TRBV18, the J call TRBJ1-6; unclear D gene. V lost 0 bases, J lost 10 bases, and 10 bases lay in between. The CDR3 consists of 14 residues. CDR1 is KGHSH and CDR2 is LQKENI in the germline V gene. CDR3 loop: CASSPPGIGSPLHF. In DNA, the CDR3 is TGTGCCAGCTCACCACCAGGGATTGGGTCACCCCTCCACTTT.

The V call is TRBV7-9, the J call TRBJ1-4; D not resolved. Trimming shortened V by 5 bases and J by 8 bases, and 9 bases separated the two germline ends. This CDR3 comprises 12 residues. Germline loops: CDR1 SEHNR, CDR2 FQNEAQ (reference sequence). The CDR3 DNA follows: TGTGCCAGCAGCCCGCCCGGAGAAAAACTGTTTTTT. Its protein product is CASSPPGEKLFF. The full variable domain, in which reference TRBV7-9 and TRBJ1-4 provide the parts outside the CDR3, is DTGVSQNPRHKITKRGQNVTFRCDPISEHNRLYWYRQTLGQGPEFLTYFQNEAQLEKSRLLSDRFSAERPKGSFSTLEIQRTEQGDSAMYLCASSPPGEKLFFGSGTQLSVL.

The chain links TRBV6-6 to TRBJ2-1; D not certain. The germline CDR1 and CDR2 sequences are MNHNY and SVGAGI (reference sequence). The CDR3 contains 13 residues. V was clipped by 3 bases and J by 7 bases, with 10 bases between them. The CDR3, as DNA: TGTGCCAGCAGTTATTGGCAGATAAATGAGCAGTTCTTC. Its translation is CASSYWQINEQFF.

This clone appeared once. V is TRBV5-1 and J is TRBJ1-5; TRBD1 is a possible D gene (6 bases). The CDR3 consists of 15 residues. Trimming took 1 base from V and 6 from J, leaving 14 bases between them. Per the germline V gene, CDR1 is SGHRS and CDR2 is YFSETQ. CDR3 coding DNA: TGCGCCAGCAGCTTGAGTTCAGGGGAGGGTCAGCCCCAGCATTTT. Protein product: CASSLSSGEGQPQHF.

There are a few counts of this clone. The CDR3 loop reads CASSQDPGAGELFF. Written as DNA, the CDR3 is TGCGCCAGCAGCCAAGATCCGGGGGCCGGGGAGCTGTTTTTT. This chain uses TRBV4-1 with TRBJ2-2; TRBD2 might be the D (6 bases). The CDR3 runs to 14 residues. The V end lost 0 bases, the J end lost 6 bases, and 8 bases lay between the germline ends. Germline V gene data show CDR1 as MGHRA and CDR2 as YSYEKL.

The CDR3 region is CASSLRTHYQPQHF. The CDR3 nucleotides read TGTGCCAGCAGTTTACGCACCCATTACCAGCCCCAGCATTTT. The V call is TRBV27, the J call TRBJ1-5; D unclear. The CDR3 sequence is 14 residues long. V lost 2 bases to trimming and J lost 7 bases, with 12 bases between them. In germline, CDR1 is MNHEY, CDR2 SMNVEV (reference sequence).

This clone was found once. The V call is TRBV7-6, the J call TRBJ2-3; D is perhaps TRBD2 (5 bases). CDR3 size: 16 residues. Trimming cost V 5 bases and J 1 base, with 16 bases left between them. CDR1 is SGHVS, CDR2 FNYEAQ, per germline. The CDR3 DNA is TGTGCCAGCAGCCCGAAGGTCGGGGTTGGCACAGATACGCAGTATTTT. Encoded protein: CASSPKVGVGTDTQYF.

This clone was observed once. The CDR3 region has the DNA TGCGCCAGCAGCAAACTTGGACAGGGGGCGCGATACGAGCAGTACTTC. Translation: CASSKLGQGARYEQYF. V usage is TRBV4-1 and J usage is TRBJ2-7; TRBD1 agrees at 11 bases. This CDR3 spans 16 amino acids. The V gene end was trimmed by 5 bases and the J gene end by 4 bases; junction bases not matched to a gene: 10. Germline loops: CDR1 MGHRA, CDR2 YSYEKL.

CDR3 sequence: CSVETDTTLNEQFF. In DNA form, the CDR3 reads TGCAGCGTTGAAACGGACACGACTCTCAATGAGCAGTTCTTC. The rearrangement links TRBV29-1 to TRBJ2-1; tentative D call: TRBD1 (5 bases). The length of the CDR3 is 14 residues. Between the trimmed V and J ends, which lost 2 bases and 6 bases, there was a span of 14 bases. The germline V gene encodes CDR1 SQVTM and CDR2 ANQGSEA.

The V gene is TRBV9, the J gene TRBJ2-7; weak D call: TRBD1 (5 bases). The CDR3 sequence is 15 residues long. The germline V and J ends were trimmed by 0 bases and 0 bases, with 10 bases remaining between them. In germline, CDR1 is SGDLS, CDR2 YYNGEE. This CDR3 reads CASSVAVGPSYEQYF. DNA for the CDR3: TGTGCCAGCAGCGTAGCTGTGGGGCCCTCCTACGAGCAGTACTTC.